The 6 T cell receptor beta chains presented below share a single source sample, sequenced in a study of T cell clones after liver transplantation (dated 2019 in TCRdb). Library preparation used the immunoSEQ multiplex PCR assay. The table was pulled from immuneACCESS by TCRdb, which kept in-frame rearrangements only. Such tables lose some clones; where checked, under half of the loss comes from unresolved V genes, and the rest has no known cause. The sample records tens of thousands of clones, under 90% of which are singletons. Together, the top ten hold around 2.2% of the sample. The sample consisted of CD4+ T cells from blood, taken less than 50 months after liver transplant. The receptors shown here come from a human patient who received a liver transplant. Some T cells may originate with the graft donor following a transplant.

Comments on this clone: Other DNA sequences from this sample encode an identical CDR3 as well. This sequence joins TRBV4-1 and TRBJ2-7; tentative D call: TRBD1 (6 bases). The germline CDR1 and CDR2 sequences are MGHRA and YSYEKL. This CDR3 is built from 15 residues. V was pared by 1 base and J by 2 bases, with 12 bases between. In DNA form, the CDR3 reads TGCGCCAGCAGCCAAGGATACAGGGATCCCTACGAGCAGTACTTC. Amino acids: CASSQGYRDPYEQYF.

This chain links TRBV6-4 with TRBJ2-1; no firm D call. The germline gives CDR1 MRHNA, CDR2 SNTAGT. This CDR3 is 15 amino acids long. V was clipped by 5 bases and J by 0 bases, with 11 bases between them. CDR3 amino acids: CASSSLGYSYNEQFF. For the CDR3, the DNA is TGTGCCAGCAGTTCATTAGGGTACTCCTACAATGAGCAGTTCTTC.

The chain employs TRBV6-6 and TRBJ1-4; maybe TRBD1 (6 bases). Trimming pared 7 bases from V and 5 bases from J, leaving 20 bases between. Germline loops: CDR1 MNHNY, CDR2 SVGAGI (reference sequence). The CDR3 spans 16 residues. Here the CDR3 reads CASNKREPGENEKLFF. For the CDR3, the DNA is TGTGCCAGCAACAAACGCGAACCAGGGGAAAATGAAAAACTGTTTTTT.

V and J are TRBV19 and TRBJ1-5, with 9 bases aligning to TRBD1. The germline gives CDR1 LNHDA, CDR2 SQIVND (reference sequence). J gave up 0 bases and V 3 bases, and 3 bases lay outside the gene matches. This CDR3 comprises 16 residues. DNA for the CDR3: TGTGCCAGTAGTATGGGGACAGGGATTAGCAATCAGCCCCAGCATTTT. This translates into CASSMGTGISNQPQHF. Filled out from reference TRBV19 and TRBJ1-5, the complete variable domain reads DGGITQSPKYLFRKEGQNVTLSCEQNLNHDAMYWYRQDPGQGLRLIYYSQIVNDFQKGDIAEGYSVSREKKESFPLTVTSAQKNPTAFYLCASSMGTGISNQPQHFGDGTRLSIL.

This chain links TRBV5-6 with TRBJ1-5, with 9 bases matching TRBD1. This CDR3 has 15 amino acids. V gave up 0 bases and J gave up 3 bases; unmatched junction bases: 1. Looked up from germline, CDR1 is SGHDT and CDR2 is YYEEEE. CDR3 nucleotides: TGTGCCAGCAGCTTGGGGACAGGGGTCAATCAGCCCCAGCATTTT. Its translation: CASSLGTGVNQPQHF.

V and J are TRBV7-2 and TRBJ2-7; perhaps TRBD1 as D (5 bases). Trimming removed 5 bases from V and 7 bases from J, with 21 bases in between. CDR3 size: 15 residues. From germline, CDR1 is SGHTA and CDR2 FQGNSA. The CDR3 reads CASSLNAGSFTEQYF. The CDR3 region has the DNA TGTGCCAGCAGCCTTAACGCAGGGTCCTTTACGGAGCAGTACTTC.